The next 25 T cell receptor beta chains were all read from a single sample in a study of OX40 agonist ivuxolimab in advanced cancers. Clones were sequenced by immunoSEQ multiplex PCR, and TCRdb holds only the in-frame ones, with some missing. The data show 90,000 to 100,000 clones, approximately 94% seen once. Sample: CD4+ or CD8+ T cells sorted from blood, taken in a trial of the OX40 agonist ivuxolimab. All receptors come from an adult with an advanced solid tumor such as melanoma, head and neck, liver or kidney cancer.

V usage is TRBV9 and J usage is TRBJ2-1; D call uncertain. Germline values: CDR1 SGDLS, CDR2 YYNGEE. The CDR3 sequence is 15 residues long. Trimming shortened V by 2 bases and J by 5 bases, and 14 bases separated the two germline ends. Here the CDR3 DNA reads TGTGCCAGCAGCGTCAGTGCTCTGGGGAACAATGAGCAGTTCTTC. Amino acid sequence: CASSVSALGNNEQFF.

CDR3 region: CASSPGGAEAFF. The CDR3 region has the DNA TGTGCCAGCAGTCCTGGGGGGGCAGAAGCTTTCTTT. The chain links TRBV28 to TRBJ1-1; tentative D call: TRBD1 (6 bases). Looked up from germline, CDR1 is MDHEN and CDR2 is SYDVKM. The CDR3 is made up of 12 amino acids. V lost 5 bases to trimming and J lost 8 bases, with 12 bases between them.

V gene TRBV7-3 combines with J gene TRBJ2-6, with 8 bases identical to TRBD1. This CDR3 has 16 amino acids. With 5 bases clipped from V and 2 bases from J, the junction kept 5 bases outside the gene matches. Germline lookup yields CDR1 SGHTA and CDR2 FQGTGA. The CDR3 sequence: CASSVRTGPGANVLTF. CDR3 DNA: TGTGCCAGCAGCGTAAGGACAGGGCCTGGGGCCAACGTCCTGACTTTC.

The chain links TRBV19 to TRBJ2-1, with 8 positions matching TRBD1. The CDR3 is 14 residues long. The germline V gene encodes CDR1 LNHDA and CDR2 SQIVND (reference sequence). V shed 1 base and J 5 bases; nucleotides not matched to a gene: 1. This CDR3 reads CASSIGTGHNEQFF. In nucleotides, the CDR3 is TGTGCCAGTAGTATAGGGACAGGGCACAATGAGCAGTTCTTC.

The chain couples TRBV7-8 to TRBJ1-4; D unclear. Trimming took 6 bases from V and 4 from J, leaving 15 bases between them. Germline V gene lookup returns CDR1 SGHVS and CDR2 FQNEAQ. The CDR3 extends over 15 amino acids. Here the CDR3 reads CASSGPQPRNEKLFF. CDR3 bases: TGTGCCAGCAGTGGGCCACAACCCCGTAATGAAAAACTGTTTTTT.

This clone was counted a single time. The chain is built from TRBV19 and TRBJ2-1, with 10 bases fitting TRBD2. Germline V gene lookup returns CDR1 LNHDA and CDR2 SQIVND (reference sequence). The CDR3 contains 15 residues. V gave up 3 bases and J gave up 2 bases; unmatched junction bases: 1. In DNA, the CDR3 is TGTGCCAGTAGTATGAGCGGGGGGGCCTACAATGAGCAGTTCTTC. This encodes CASSMSGGAYNEQFF. The variable domain in full, completed from reference TRBV19 and TRBJ2-1, reads DGGITQSPKYLFRKEGQNVTLSCEQNLNHDAMYWYRQDPGQGLRLIYYSQIVNDFQKGDIAEGYSVSREKKESFPLTVTSAQKNPTAFYLCASSMSGGAYNEQFFGPGTRLTVL.

The rearrangement joins TRBV9 to TRBJ2-1; 8 bases fit TRBD1. Losses at the gene ends were 3 bases for V and 8 bases for J; bases not matched to a gene: 4. CDR1 SGDLS and CDR2 YYNGEE come from the germline V gene. The CDR3 is made up of 13 amino acids. The CDR3 DNA reads as TGTGCCAGCAGCGGTACAGGGGGGCATGAGCAGTTCTTC. This codes for CASSGTGGHEQFF.

The V gene is TRBV7-3, the J gene TRBJ2-1, with D maybe TRBD2 (6 bases). Germline CDR1 is SGHTA and CDR2 is FQGTGA. The V and J ends lost 1 base and 4 bases respectively, with 8 bases between them. The CDR3 contains 14 residues. The CDR3 region is CASSLIAGYNEQFF. The CDR3 nucleotides are TGTGCCAGCAGCTTAATTGCGGGGTACAATGAGCAGTTCTTC.

The rearrangement links TRBV5-8 to TRBJ1-2; D not resolved. Deletions cut 4 bases from V and 5 bases from J, with 18 bases between. CDR1 and CDR2 from the germline V gene are SGHTS and YDEGEE. The CDR3 loop spans 15 amino acids. The CDR3 coding sequence is TGTGCCAGCAGCGCCCTGCTGGGAGGAGGGTATGGCTACACCTTC. Amino acids: CASSALLGGGYGYTF.

The chain links TRBV11-2 to TRBJ2-1; 8 bases match TRBD2. CDR3 length equals 17 residues. The germline V gene encodes CDR1 SGHAT and CDR2 FQNNGV. J was trimmed by 0 bases and V by 0 bases; bases with no gene match: 4. CDR3 protein: CASSLDGLASSYNEQFF. The DNA for the CDR3 is TGTGCCAGCAGCTTAGATGGACTAGCCAGCTCCTACAATGAGCAGTTCTTC.

The chain couples TRBV28 to TRBJ2-7, with D tentatively TRBD1 (6 bases). Trimming removed 2 bases from V and 0 bases from J, with 14 bases in between. Germline CDR1 and CDR2: MDHEN and SYDVKM. CDR3 length equals 16 residues. CDR3 DNA sequence: TGTGCCAGCAGTTTAGGCCCGGGACAAAGCTCCTACGAGCAGTACTTC. Translated, it gives CASSLGPGQSSYEQYF.

This chain links TRBV28 with TRBJ2-7; 8 bases agree with TRBD1. With 3 bases clipped from V and 2 bases from J, the junction kept 6 bases outside the gene matches. Germline V gene lookup returns CDR1 MDHEN and CDR2 SYDVKM. The CDR3 runs to 15 residues. The CDR3 reads CASSLTGVVTYEQYF. DNA of the CDR3: TGTGCCAGCAGTTTGACAGGGGTAGTAACCTACGAGCAGTACTTC.

The CDR3 DNA is TGCAGCGTTAGGGACGCTTATGGCTACACCTTC. This codes for CSVRDAYGYTF. The rearrangement links TRBV29-1 to TRBJ1-2; the D gene is possibly TRBD1 (5 bases). The CDR3 runs 11 residues. The V end lost 5 bases, the J end lost 5 bases, and 9 bases lay between the germline ends. Germline V gene sequence: CDR1 SQVTM, CDR2 ANQGSEA.

The chain carries TRBV27 and TRBJ2-5; possibly TRBD1 or TRBD2 for D (5 bases each). The V and J ends lost 1 base and 5 bases respectively, with 14 bases between them. This CDR3 contains 15 residues. Germline V gene data show CDR1 as MNHEY and CDR2 as SMNVEV (reference sequence). CDR3 protein: CASSLLAGARETQYF. For the CDR3, the DNA is TGTGCCAGCAGTTTATTAGCCGGGGCACGGGAGACCCAGTACTTC.

This clone appeared once. V and J are TRBV5-4 and TRBJ1-1; no clear D gene. This CDR3 contains 12 residues. CDR1 and CDR2 (germline): SGHNT, YYREEE (reference sequence). Trimming pared 2 bases from V and 4 bases from J, leaving 6 bases between. The DNA of the CDR3 is TGTGCCAGCAGCTTTGCGGCCACTGAAGCTTTCTTT. Amino acids: CASSFAATEAFF.

A single count supports this clone. Other DNA sequences from this sample encode an identical CDR3 as well. The chain has TRBV6-1 and TRBJ2-7; D is tentatively TRBD1 or TRBD2 (5 bases each). Germline CDR1 MNHNS, CDR2 SASEGT. The CDR3 is 14 amino acids. Trimming stripped 0 bases from V and 4 bases from J, with 10 bases between. The CDR3 nucleotides read TGTGCCAGCAGTGAAGCTTGGGGGTCGTACGAGCAGTACTTC. Amino acid sequence: CASSEAWGSYEQYF.

This chain connects TRBV27 to TRBJ2-7, with D possibly TRBD2 on 6 matching bases. Between the trimmed V and J ends, which lost 2 bases and 3 bases, there was a span of 14 bases. The CDR3 runs to 15 residues. From germline, CDR1 is MNHEY and CDR2 SMNVEV (reference sequence). CDR3 amino acids: CASSLVGGMNYEQYF. As DNA, the CDR3 is TGTGCCAGCAGTTTAGTCGGCGGGATGAACTACGAGCAGTACTTC.

The chain couples TRBV25-1 to TRBJ2-4; no firm D call. This CDR3 has 15 residues. The V gene's germline CDR1 is MGHDK and CDR2 SYGVNS. V was cut by 0 bases and J by 9 bases, with 15 bases left in between. Here the CDR3 DNA reads TGTGCCAGCAGTGAATACCCCGACCGTGGTTCCATTCAGTACTTC. Translation: CASSEYPDRGSIQYF.

The V call is TRBV5-1, the J call TRBJ2-1; perhaps TRBD1 as D (5 bases). Looked up from germline, CDR1 is SGHRS and CDR2 is YFSETQ. This CDR3 has 13 amino acids. Trimming took 1 base from V and 10 from J, leaving 12 bases between them. CDR3 sequence: CASSLSVKGEQFF. In nucleotides, the CDR3 is TGCGCCAGCAGCTTGAGCGTAAAGGGGGAGCAGTTCTTC. The full variable domain, with the rest looked up from reference TRBV5-1 and TRBJ2-1, is KAGVTQTPRYLIKTRGQQVTLSCSPISGHRSVSWYQQTPGQGLQFLFEYFSETQRNKGNFPGRFSGRQFSNSRSEMNVSTLELGDSALYLCASSLSVKGEQFFGPGTRLTVL.

The chain couples TRBV27 to TRBJ2-7; D possibly corresponds to TRBD1 (6 bases). The CDR3 runs 14 residues. Germline V gene sequence: CDR1 MNHEY, CDR2 SMNVEV (reference sequence). V shed 3 bases and J shed 6 bases, with 15 bases lying between them. The CDR3 nucleotides are TGTGCCAGCAGTTTTTTACAGGCCAGGGGCGAGCAGTACTTC. Encoded protein: CASSFLQARGEQYF.

DNA of the CDR3: TGTGCCAGCAGCTCAGTCGGGGCAGATACGCAGTATTTT. Translated: CASSSVGADTQYF. This chain uses TRBV7-8 with TRBJ2-3, with a weak D call TRBD2 (5 bases). The V and J ends lost 4 bases and 4 bases respectively, with 9 bases between them. CDR1 and CDR2 from the germline V gene are SGHVS and FQNEAQ. The CDR3 contains 13 residues.

The chain uses TRBV4-2 and TRBJ2-1; no definite D call. This CDR3 is built from 14 residues. The V end lost 0 bases, the J end lost 9 bases, and 12 bases lay between the germline ends. Germline CDR1 and CDR2: LGHNA and YNFKEQ. The CDR3 here is CASSQDPVKGEQFF. The CDR3 DNA reads TGTGCCAGCAGCCAAGACCCCGTTAAGGGTGAGCAGTTCTTC.

This rearrangement joins TRBV7-8 to TRBJ2-7, with D possibly being TRBD2 (5 bases). Between the trimmed V and J ends, which lost 2 bases and 3 bases, there was a span of 8 bases. This CDR3 comprises 13 residues. Germline CDR1 reads SGHVS; CDR2 reads FQNEAQ. CDR3 in DNA: TGTGCCAGCAGCTTACCGGGGATCTACGAGCAGTACTTC. Its protein is CASSLPGIYEQYF.

The V call is TRBV5-4, the J call TRBJ2-1; D not certain. Looked up from germline, CDR1 is SGHNT and CDR2 is YYREEE (reference sequence). The CDR3 sequence is 14 residues long. V was pared by 6 bases and J by 6 bases, with 16 bases between. CDR3 amino acids: CASTLRYLFNEQFF. The CDR3 region has the DNA TGTGCCAGCACTCTGCGGTATCTTTTCAATGAGCAGTTCTTC.

This clone turned up a few times. This chain connects TRBV5-1 to TRBJ2-7, with D maybe TRBD1 (5 bases). The length of the CDR3 is 14 residues. V was pared by 0 bases and J by 1 base, with 8 bases between. Germline V gives CDR1 SGHRS, CDR2 YFSETQ. CDR3 DNA: TGCGCCAGCAGCTTGGCCCAGGGATCCTACGAGCAGTACTTC. It encodes CASSLAQGSYEQYF.